This note documents a single TCR beta chain sequence. This receptor's antigen is unknown. Sequencing relied on an Illumina HiSeq 2000. TCR beta cDNA libraries were prepared using 5'RACE template switching, which introduced a universal primer site and unique molecular identifiers. Synthesis of cDNA was primed from the TCR beta constant segment and was followed by two consecutive PCR amplification steps. Concerning the study's data processing: MIGEC was used to demultiplex reads and group reads by UMI, and MiTCR was used to assemble and quantify clonotypes. To remove erroneous sequences, TCR cDNA sequences were retained only when supported by two or more reads. The tcR package was used for downstream repertoire analysis, with clonotypes matched between fractions based on CDR3 nucleotide sequence plus V segment. Antigen specificity was annotated against VDJdb with VDJmatch, allowing one amino acid substitution in CDR3. Each entry corresponds to one CDR3 protein sequence from reads that TCRdb reprocessed, and DNA is not given. The V and J calls were determined by TCRdb, not by the authors. The sample table holds around 280,000 distinct CDR3 sequences. The ten largest account for 0.39% of the sample.

This sample was taken from a study of T cells expressing NK-cell markers (dated by TCRdb to 2018 to 2021). Turning to the overall study: Three sorted T-cell subsets (CD3+CD56+NKG2C+, CD3+CD56+NKG2C- and CD3+CD56-NKG2C+) from eight donors had their TCR beta-chain repertoires profiled. The eight sequenced donors were randomly selected healthy volunteers, three men and five women. Illumina HiSeq 2000/2500, MiSeq or NextSeq was used to sequence libraries as 2 x 150 bp reads. Among the eight sequenced donors, seven were HCMV-seropositive and one was HCMV-seronegative.

To determine HCMV serostatus, a commercial ELISA kit was used to detect HCMV-specific IgG in serum. Ficoll density gradient centrifugation was used to isolate peripheral blood mononuclear cells from blood. General findings and caveats noted by the study authors: Those dominant clonotypes were again the most abundant among CD3+CD56-NKG2C+ cells in several donors, at about 25-60.1%. In more than 5 donors, the dominant CD3+CD56+NKG2C+ clonotypes were found to rank among the top 10 CD8+ clonotypes and to make up roughly 1.0-7.0% of CD8+ T cells. It remained unclear whether the expanded NKG2C-expressing T cell clones were specific for HCMV antigens.

Sequencing was carried out using blood T cells: a sorted CD56 or NKG2C T cell subset, CD4+ or CD8+ T cells, or bulk PBMC T cells (not recorded which). The receptor was isolated from a man between 18 and 35 years old in good health. Donor details come from another sample of the same person, matched by shared clones.

Here the CDR3 is given as CASSFSLAEGDGELFF. The sequence is built from TRBV12-3 or TRBV12-4 and TRBJ2-2; TCRdb names TRBD1, which stays unverified in the absence of DNA. The CDR3 holds 16 amino acids from the cysteine to the phenylalanine. The DNA is unrecorded.